This record looks at one T cell receptor (beta chain) sequence and its context. The antigen remains unidentified. This sample is drawn from a study of cytomegalovirus exposure and HLA in healthy donors. Broader study findings: One later analysis reportedly identified an Asian-associated ancestry cluster that showed fewer N-insertions than the roughly 700-donor mean.

The PCR was carried out with 60 Vbeta primers and 13 Jbeta primers. Here immunoSEQ multiplex PCR was the method, and the copy in TCRdb shows in-frame clones only, minus some. This table holds roughly 180,000 clones, 80% to 90% found once. Trimming pared 6 bases from V and 6 bases from J, leaving 17 bases between. The length of the CDR3 is 14 residues. Germline V gene data show CDR1 as MDHEN and CDR2 as SYDVKM. The TCR originated in a male donor in good health and CMV-seronegative. Source material: PBMCs. The chain employs TRBV28 and TRBJ1-1; possible D gene TRBD1, 5 bases. This CDR3 reads CASSITGGVAEAFF. The CDR3 DNA is TGTGCCAGCAGCATAACCGGGGGGGTCGCTGAAGCTTTCTTT.